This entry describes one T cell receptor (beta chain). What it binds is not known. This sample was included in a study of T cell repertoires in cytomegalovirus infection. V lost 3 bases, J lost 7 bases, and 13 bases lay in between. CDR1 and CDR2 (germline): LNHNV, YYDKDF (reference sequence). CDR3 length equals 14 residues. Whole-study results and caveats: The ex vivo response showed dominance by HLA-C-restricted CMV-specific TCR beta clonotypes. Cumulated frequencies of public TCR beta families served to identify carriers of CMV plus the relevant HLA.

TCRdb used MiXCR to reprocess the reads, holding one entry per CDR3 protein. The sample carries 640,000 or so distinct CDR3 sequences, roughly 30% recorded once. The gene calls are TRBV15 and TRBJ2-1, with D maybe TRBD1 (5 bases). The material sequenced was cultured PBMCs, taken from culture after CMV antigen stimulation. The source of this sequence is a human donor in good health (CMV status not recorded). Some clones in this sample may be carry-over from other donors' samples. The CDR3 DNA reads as TGTGCCACCAGCAGCCCGTGGGGCAATAATGAGCAGTTCTTC. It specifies CATSSPWGNNEQFF.